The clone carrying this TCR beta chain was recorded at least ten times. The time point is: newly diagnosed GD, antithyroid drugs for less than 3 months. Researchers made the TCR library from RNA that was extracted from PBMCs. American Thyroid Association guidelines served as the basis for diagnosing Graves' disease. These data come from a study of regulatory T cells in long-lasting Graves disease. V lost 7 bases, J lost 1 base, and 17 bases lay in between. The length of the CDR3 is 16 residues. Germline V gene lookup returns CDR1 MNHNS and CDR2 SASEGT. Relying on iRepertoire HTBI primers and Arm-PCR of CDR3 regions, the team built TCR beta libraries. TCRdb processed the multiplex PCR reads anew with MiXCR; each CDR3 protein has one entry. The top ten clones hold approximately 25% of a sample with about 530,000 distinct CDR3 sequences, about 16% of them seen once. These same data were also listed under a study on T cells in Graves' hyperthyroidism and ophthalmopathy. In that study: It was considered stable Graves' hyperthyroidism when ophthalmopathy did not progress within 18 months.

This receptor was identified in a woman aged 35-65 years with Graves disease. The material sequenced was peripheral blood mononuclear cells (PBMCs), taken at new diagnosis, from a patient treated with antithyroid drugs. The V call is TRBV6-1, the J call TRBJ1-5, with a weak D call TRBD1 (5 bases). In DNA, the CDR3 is TGTGCCAGCAATACCCTAGGGGACGGGAGCAATCAGCCCCAGCATTTT. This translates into CASNTLGDGSNQPQHF.